This T cell receptor beta chain is from a study of blood T cell repertoires in COVID-19. Study overall: The cDNA or gDNA used as material had been derived from T cells, B-cell-depleted T cells, or PBMCs.

How the authors handled the data: The assay estimated nucleated cells by amplifying reference gene primers. Assay used: immunoSEQ multiplex PCR; TCRdb lists only in-frame clones, some missing. V, J and clone size were drawn from that table, and D and trimming were deduced from the DNA. The profile shows around 130,000 clones, more than 60% of them singletons. The CDR3 loop spans 18 amino acids. Germline CDR1 and CDR2: SGDLS and YYNGEE. V gave up 4 bases and J gave up 0 bases; unmatched junction bases: 9. The sample was peripheral blood. The sequence was collected from a man aged 50 or older with acute or convalescent COVID-19. The rearrangement uses TRBV9 and TRBJ2-2; 10 bases fit TRBD2. The CDR3 region is CASSIRSSGGSNTGELFF. In nucleotides, the CDR3 is TGTGCCAGCAGCATTAGATCTAGCGGGGGATCGAACACCGGGGAGCTGTTTTTT. Full variable domain (outside the CDR3, taken from reference TRBV9 and TRBJ2-2): DSGVTQTPKHLITATGQRVTLRCSPRSGDLSVYWYQQSLDQGLQFLIQYYNGEERAKGNILERFSAQQFPDLHSELNLSSLELGDSALYFCASSIRSSGGSNTGELFFGEGSRLTVL.